This TCR beta chain was identified in a study of T cell changes during pregnancy in multiple sclerosis. Sequenced by immunoSEQ multiplex PCR; TCRdb stores in-frame clones only, minus some. The sample carries tens of thousands of clones, approximately 93% recorded once. The V segment lost 8 bases and the J segment 2 bases; nucleotides outside the gene matches: 6. The CDR3 runs 15 residues. Germline V CDR1 and CDR2: SNHLY, FYNNEI. Sample: peripheral blood, taken in the second trimester of pregnancy. The V call is TRBV2, the J call TRBJ2-6; 7 bases line up with TRBD1. The TCR was taken from a female donor in good health, enrolled as a control in a pregnancy study. The CDR3 protein is CASDLDRAGANVLTF. The CDR3 region has the DNA TGTGCCAGCGACCTAGACAGGGCTGGGGCCAACGTCCTGACTTTC.